The 18 T cell receptor beta chains below were found in one sample sequenced in a study of blood T cell repertoires in COVID-19. Only in-frame clones appear in the TCRdb table, and some are missing; sequencing was by immunoSEQ multiplex PCR. The sample contains around 50,000 clones, approximately 88% of which appear only once. The specimen was peripheral blood. Receptors originate from a human donor in a cohort sampled during active COVID-19.

The gene calls are TRBV6-5 and TRBJ1-1, with 10 nucleotides matching TRBD1. Trimming cost V 9 bases and J 3 bases; bases outside gene matches: 7. The CDR3 has 14 residues. Germline loops: CDR1 MNHEY, CDR2 SVGAGI. For the CDR3, the DNA is TGTGCCAGGGGGACAGGGGACCAATACACTGAAGCTTTCTTT. This sequence encodes CARGTGDQYTEAFF.

This chain uses TRBV11-2 with TRBJ2-7, with TRBD2 matching 9 bases. Germline-derived CDR1 and CDR2 are SGHAT and FQNNGV. V was clipped by 5 bases and J by 5 bases; unmatched bases: 13. This CDR3 comprises 16 residues. The CDR3 nucleotides read TGTGCCAGCAGCCCTTCGGGGAGAGCGGGAGGTCACGAGCAGTACTTC. Its protein product is CASSPSGRAGGHEQYF.

The CDR3 DNA is TGTGCCAGTAGTATAGCGGGGAGCGGGGATCAGCCCCAGCATTTT. Translation: CASSIAGSGDQPQHF. The gene calls are TRBV19 and TRBJ1-5, with D unclear. The V gene lost 1 base and the J gene lost 5 bases, with 12 bases spanning the gap. This CDR3 comprises 15 residues. Germline V gives CDR1 LNHDA, CDR2 SQIVND (reference sequence). The whole variable domain, remainder taken from reference TRBV19 and TRBJ1-5, is DGGITQSPKYLFRKEGQNVTLSCEQNLNHDAMYWYRQDPGQGLRLIYYSQIVNDFQKGDIAEGYSVSREKKESFPLTVTSAQKNPTAFYLCASSIAGSGDQPQHFGDGTRLSIL.

Written as DNA, the CDR3 is TGCAGCGCCGAGGGACAGCCGAACACTGAAGCTTTCTTT. Protein: CSAEGQPNTEAFF. This chain joins TRBV29-1 and TRBJ1-1; 7 bases are shared with TRBD1. The length of the CDR3 is 13 residues. The V gene end was trimmed by 7 bases and the J gene end by 1 base; junction bases not matched to a gene: 6. From germline, CDR1 is SQVTM and CDR2 ANQGSEA. Combining the CDR3 with reference TRBV29-1 and TRBJ1-1 gives the whole variable domain SAVISQKPSRDICQRGTSLTIQCQVDSQVTMMFWYRQQPGQSLTLIATANQGSEATYESGFVIDKFPISRPNLTFSTLTVSNMSPEDSSIYLCSAEGQPNTEAFFGQGTRLTVV.

The CDR3, as DNA: TGTGCCAGCAGTGAAAAGATGGGACACATCGGCTACACCTTC. It translates to CASSEKMGHIGYTF. V usage is TRBV2 and J usage is TRBJ1-2, with D possibly TRBD1 on 6 matching bases. The V end was cut by 2 bases, the J end by 8 bases, with 15 bases between. The CDR3 consists of 14 residues. Germline-derived CDR1 and CDR2 are SNHLY and FYNNEI.

The chain carries TRBV7-6 and TRBJ2-2, with D maybe TRBD2 (6 bases). Germline values: CDR1 SGHVS, CDR2 FNYEAQ. CDR3 length: 15 residues. V lost 5 bases to trimming and J lost 3 bases, with 13 bases between them. CDR3 in DNA: TGTGCCAGCAGCAAAACGGGGGTGTACACCGGGGAGCTGTTTTTT. Translation gives CASSKTGVYTGELFF.

This clone came up once. The rearrangement uses TRBV6-5 and TRBJ1-6; D ambiguous. The CDR3 covers 14 residues. With 2 bases removed from V and 7 bases from J, the gap between germline ends came to 9 bases. CDR1 is MNHEY and CDR2 is SVGAGI in the germline V gene. The chain's CDR3 is CASSYATTNSPLHF. The CDR3 DNA is TGTGCCAGCAGTTACGCAACTACCAATTCACCCCTCCACTTT.

The J gene is TRBJ2-5, the V gene TRBV10-3, with unresolved D. The CDR3 spans 13 residues. Germline CDR1 is ENHRY and CDR2 is SYGVKD. V shed 4 bases and J shed 1 base, with 7 bases lying between them. CDR3 residues: CAISATAQETQYF. The CDR3 nucleotides are TGTGCCATCAGTGCGACTGCCCAAGAGACCCAGTACTTC.

This chain joins TRBV19 and TRBJ2-3; D is unresolved. CDR1 and CDR2 (germline): LNHDA, SQIVND (reference sequence). This CDR3 is built from 15 residues. V lost 3 bases and J 6 bases, leaving 16 bases between the germline ends. The CDR3 DNA reads as TGTGCCAGTAGTATTCCCGGCCAGGTATATGATACGCAGTATTTT. Translating it yields CASSIPGQVYDTQYF.

This chain connects TRBV15 to TRBJ2-1, with 11 bases fitting TRBD2. The V gene's germline CDR1 is LNHNV and CDR2 YYDKDF (reference sequence). The CDR3 is 17 residues long. The J segment lost 6 bases and the V segment lost 1 base, leaving 8 bases of the junction unmatched. CDR3 bases: TGTGCCACCAGCAGAGGGCTGGGACTAGCGGTGTTCAATGAGCAGTTCTTC. Encoded protein: CATSRGLGLAVFNEQFF.

The rearrangement uses TRBV18 and TRBJ2-1; 11 positions agree with TRBD1. Trimming took 3 bases from V and 10 from J; bases not matched to a gene: 5. Germline assignment: CDR1 KGHSH and CDR2 LQKENI. This CDR3 contains 14 residues. The CDR3 spells CASSPGQGGVEQFF. The CDR3 DNA is TGTGCCAGCTCACCGGGACAGGGGGGGGTCGAGCAGTTCTTC. Full variable domain (rest looked up from reference TRBV18 and TRBJ2-1): NAGVMQNPRHLVRRRGQEARLRCSPMKGHSHVYWYRQLPEEGLKFMVYLQKENIIDESGMPKERFSAEFPKEGPSILRIQQVVRGDSAAYFCASSPGQGGVEQFFGPGTRLTVL.

The chain employs TRBV28 and TRBJ1-5, with D tentatively TRBD1 (6 bases). The CDR3 spans 17 residues. Trimming left V 6 bases short and J 1 base short, with 19 bases between. Germline V gene lookup returns CDR1 MDHEN and CDR2 SYDVKM. The CDR3 region is CASRGIGGLRSNQPQHF. CDR3 nucleotides: TGTGCCAGCAGAGGTATAGGGGGTTTAAGGAGCAATCAGCCCCAGCATTTT.

V and J are TRBV7-2 and TRBJ2-7; unclear D gene. CDR3 size: 13 residues. CDR1 and CDR2 (germline): SGHTA, FQGNSA. V lost 1 base to trimming and J lost 2 bases, with 6 bases between them. CDR3 protein: CASSLVSAYEQYF. CDR3 in DNA: TGTGCCAGCAGCTTAGTATCAGCCTACGAGCAGTACTTC. Combining the CDR3 with reference TRBV7-2 and TRBJ2-7 gives the whole variable domain GAGVSQSPSNKVTEKGKDVELRCDPISGHTALYWYRQSLGQGLEFLIYFQGNSAPDKSGLPSDRFSAERTGGSVSTLTIQRTQQEDSAVYLCASSLVSAYEQYFGPGTRLTVT.

The chain joins TRBV7-2 to TRBJ2-1, with TRBD1 matching 9 bases. Germline V gene lookup returns CDR1 SGHTA and CDR2 FQGNSA. The trim removed 5 bases at V and 4 bases at J, leaving 9 bases unmatched. CDR3 size: 16 residues. The CDR3 spells CASSHRGGTGYNEQFF. CDR3 in DNA: TGTGCCAGCAGCCACCGAGGGGGGACAGGGTACAATGAGCAGTTCTTC.

The CDR3: CASSWGGQGPYEQYF. The DNA for the CDR3 is TGTGCCAGCAGCTGGGGGGGACAGGGGCCCTACGAGCAGTACTTC. V and J are TRBV5-4 and TRBJ2-7; 10 nucleotides line up with TRBD1. Trimming removed 3 bases from V and 2 bases from J; junction bases left unmatched: 5. The CDR3 extends over 15 amino acids. Germline V lookup: CDR1 SGHNT, CDR2 YYREEE (reference sequence).

The chain combines TRBV5-6 with TRBJ1-2; D possibly corresponds to TRBD1 (5 bases). V lost 6 bases and J lost 4, with 13 bases in between. Looked up from germline, CDR1 is SGHDT and CDR2 is YYEEEE. The CDR3 is made up of 13 amino acids. CDR3 region: CASTSQAVYGYTF. DNA of the CDR3: TGTGCCAGCACCTCACAGGCGGTCTATGGCTACACCTTC.

The rearrangement uses TRBV10-1 and TRBJ2-1; D possibly corresponds to TRBD1 (6 bases). Germline loops: CDR1 WNHNN, CDR2 SYGVQD (reference sequence). The CDR3 runs 13 residues. V was clipped by 9 bases and J by 5 bases, with 14 bases between them. The CDR3 DNA reads as TGCGCCAGGGACAGTGGATTTAACAATGAGCAGTTCTTC. Amino acid sequence: CARDSGFNNEQFF.

This clone was seen just once. The chain recombines TRBV4-3 with TRBJ2-2; TRBD2 matches 8 bases. V shed 0 bases, J shed 4 bases, and the junction held 16 bases outside the gene matches. This CDR3 region has 20 residues. Germline V gives CDR1 LGHNA, CDR2 YSLEER. The chain's CDR3 is CASSQDRPQGTRGFTGELFF. The DNA of the CDR3 is TGCGCCAGCAGCCAAGACCGGCCCCAAGGGACTAGGGGGTTCACCGGGGAGCTGTTTTTT.